The 2 T cell receptor beta chains reported below all come from one sample, sequenced in a study of blood T cells in healthy people across ages. Primers used in a second PCR of roughly 7 to 12 cycles were a sample-barcoded 5' primer and a J-beta primer mix. TCRdb reprocessed the 5' RACE reads with MiXCR, giving one entry per CDR3 protein. The sample includes over 550,000 distinct CDR3 sequences, roughly 31% seen only once; the top ten take more than 15%. Specimen: blood. These receptors were obtained from a woman older than 75 in good health.

This clonotype was seen repeatedly, ten times or more. V is TRBV20-1 and J is TRBJ1-2, with D possibly matching TRBD1 (6 bases). The CDR3 runs 13 residues. Per the germline V gene, CDR1 is DFQATT and CDR2 is SNEGSKA (reference sequence). V lost 6 bases to trimming and J lost 4 bases, with 15 bases between them. The CDR3 bases are TGCAGTGCGCCTTGGGGGGGCGGCTATGGCTACACCTTC. It specifies CSAPWGGGYGYTF.

V usage is TRBV27 and J usage is TRBJ1-5; D gene uncertain. Germline V gene sequence: CDR1 MNHEY, CDR2 SMNVEV (reference sequence). CDR3 length: 15 residues. Trimming left V 4 bases short and J 0 bases short, with 10 bases between. CDR3 DNA sequence: TGTGCCAGCAGTTCACGCCAGAATAGCAATCAGCCCCAGCATTTT. This codes for CASSSRQNSNQPQHF.